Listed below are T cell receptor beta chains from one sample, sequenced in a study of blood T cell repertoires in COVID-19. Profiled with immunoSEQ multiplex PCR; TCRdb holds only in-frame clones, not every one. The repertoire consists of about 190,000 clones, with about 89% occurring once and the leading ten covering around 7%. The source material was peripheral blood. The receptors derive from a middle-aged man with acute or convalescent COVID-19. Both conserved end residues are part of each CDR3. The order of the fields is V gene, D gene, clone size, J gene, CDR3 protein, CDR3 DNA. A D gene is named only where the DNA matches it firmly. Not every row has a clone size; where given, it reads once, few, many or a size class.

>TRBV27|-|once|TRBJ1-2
CASSLWQGEGYTF
TGTGCCAGCAGTTTATGGCAGGGTGAAGGCTACACCTTC
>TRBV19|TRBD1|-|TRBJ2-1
CASSIQGQGSDEQFF
TGTGCCAGTAGTATACAGGGACAGGGGTCCGATGAGCAGTTCTTC
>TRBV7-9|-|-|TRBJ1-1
CASSRALNREAFF
TGTGCCAGCAGCCGGGCCTTGAACAGGGAAGCTTTCTTT
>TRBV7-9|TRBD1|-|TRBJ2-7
CASSFRDSAYGGEQYF
TGTGCCAGCAGCTTTCGGGACAGTGCTTACGGAGGCGAGCAGTACTTC
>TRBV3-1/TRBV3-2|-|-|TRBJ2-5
CASSLQRGQQETQYF
TGTGCCAGCAGCCTACAGCGCGGACAGCAAGAGACCCAGTACTTC
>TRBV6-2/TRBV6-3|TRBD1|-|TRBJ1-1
CASSSPDRGHTEAFF
TGTGCCAGCAGTTCTCCGGACAGGGGGCACACTGAAGCTTTCTTT
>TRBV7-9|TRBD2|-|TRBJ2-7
CASSFISGGYEQYF
TGTGCCAGCAGCTTTATTAGCGGGGGCTACGAGCAGTACTTC
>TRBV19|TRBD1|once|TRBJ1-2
CASSIEGQGRYGYTF
TGTGCCAGTAGTATAGAAGGACAGGGGAGGTATGGCTACACCTTC
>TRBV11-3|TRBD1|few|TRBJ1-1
CASSQRDRDNTEAFF
TGTGCCAGCAGCCAAAGGGACAGGGACAACACTGAAGCTTTCTTT
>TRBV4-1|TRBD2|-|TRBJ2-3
CASSQESSGAGTQYF
TGCGCCAGCAGCCAAGAAAGTAGCGGGGCGGGTACGCAGTATTTT
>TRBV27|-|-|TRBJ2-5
CASSLFTPDAGYQETQYF
TGTGCCAGCAGTTTATTCACCCCGGACGCAGGGTACCAAGAGACCCAGTACTTC
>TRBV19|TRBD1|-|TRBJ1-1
CASTPGTGKGFAGTEAFF
TGTGCCAGTACCCCCGGGACAGGGAAAGGGTTCGCGGGCACTGAAGCTTTCTTT
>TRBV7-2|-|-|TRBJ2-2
CASSLGGTNTGELFF
TGTGCCAGCAGCTTAGGCGGTACGAACACCGGGGAGCTGTTTTTT
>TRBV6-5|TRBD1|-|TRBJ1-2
CASSRGQGGPRGYTF
TGTGCCAGCAGTCGGGGACAGGGGGGCCCTCGGGGCTACACCTTC
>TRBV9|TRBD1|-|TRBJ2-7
CASSPLQGTYEQYF
TGTGCCAGCAGCCCCTTACAGGGGACGTACGAGCAGTACTTC
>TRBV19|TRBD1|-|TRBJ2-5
CASSPDGLPGDRVPETQYF
TGTGCCAGTAGTCCCGACGGACTTCCCGGTGACAGGGTTCCAGAGACCCAGTACTTC
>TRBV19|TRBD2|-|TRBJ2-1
CASSIVLTSRNEQFF
TGTGCCAGTAGTATAGTCCTGACTAGCAGAAATGAGCAGTTCTTC